Presented here are 23 T cell receptor beta chains from one specimen sequenced in a study of blood T cells in healthy people across ages (dated by TCRdb to the mid-2010s). Receptor libraries were prepared by 5' RACE. Instrument used: Illumina HiSeq 2500. A second 7 to 11 cycle PCR used a sample-barcoded 5' primer and a J-beta primer mix. Using fastp trimming at Q25 and MiXCR clonotype assembly, TCRdb reanalyzed the public sequencing data and kept in-frame beta chains. Each entry merges the rows of one CDR3 protein and shows their most common DNA and genes. In all, the sample holds approximately 1.5 million distinct CDR3 sequences, and 35% to 45% of those were seen once. Of the sample, approximately 4% falls within the top ten clones. Material for sequencing was blood. Every receptor here comes from a woman between 18 and 29 years old in good health.

DNA of the CDR3: TGCAGTGCTACACCCGGGACTAGGAATGAGCAGTTCTTC. Translated: CSATPGTRNEQFF. The chain links TRBV20-1 to TRBJ2-1; 8 bases agree with TRBD2. Unmatched junction bases numbered 6, after V lost 4 bases and J lost 7 bases. This CDR3 contains 13 residues. Germline CDR1 reads DFQATT; CDR2 reads SNEGSKA (reference sequence).

This chain connects TRBV2 to TRBJ1-1, with D tentatively TRBD1 (6 bases). This CDR3 comprises 13 residues. Germline V gene sequence: CDR1 SNHLY, CDR2 FYNNEI. Trimming shortened V by 10 bases and J by 1 base, and 13 bases separated the two germline ends. CDR3 residues: CANQGQRNTEAFF. The DNA for the CDR3 is TGTGCCAACCAGGGACAACGGAACACTGAAGCTTTCTTT.

The gene calls are TRBV10-2 and TRBJ2-3, with 14 bases identical to TRBD2. The length of the CDR3 is 16 residues. CDR1 is WSHSY and CDR2 is SAAADI in the germline V gene. V shed 8 bases and J 2 bases; nucleotides not matched to a gene: 6. The DNA for the CDR3 is TGCGCCAGCTCCCGGACTAGCGGGGGGATCACAGATACGCAGTATTTT. Translated, it gives CASSRTSGGITDTQYF.

This sequence joins TRBV20-1 and TRBJ1-1; D is undetermined. CDR1 is DFQATT and CDR2 is SNEGSKA in the germline V gene (reference sequence). V was shortened by 5 bases and J by 3 bases, with 13 bases between the two germline ends. The CDR3 loop spans 13 amino acids. This CDR3 reads CSADDGGYTEAFF. The CDR3 DNA reads TGCAGTGCTGACGATGGAGGGTACACTGAAGCTTTCTTT.

The chain combines TRBV9 with TRBJ2-1; no definite D call. The CDR3 spans 12 residues. Germline CDR1 and CDR2: SGDLS and YYNGEE. V was shortened by 3 bases and J by 9 bases, with 10 bases between the two germline ends. CDR3 sequence reads: CASSAGFSEQFF. DNA for the CDR3: TGTGCCAGCAGCGCCGGGTTCAGTGAGCAGTTCTTC. Full variable domain (outside the CDR3, taken from reference TRBV9 and TRBJ2-1): DSGVTQTPKHLITATGQRVTLRCSPRSGDLSVYWYQQSLDQGLQFLIQYYNGEERAKGNILERFSAQQFPDLHSELNLSSLELGDSALYFCASSAGFSEQFFGPGTRLTVL.

The rearrangement joins TRBV19 to TRBJ1-2; D is ambiguous. Germline CDR1 reads LNHDA; CDR2 reads SQIVND (reference sequence). Trimming cost V 5 bases and J 6 bases, with 13 bases left between them. The CDR3 sequence is 13 residues long. CDR3 in DNA: TGTGCCAGTAGTGACGTGGGTTTCGATGGCTACACCTTC. This codes for CASSDVGFDGYTF.

The chain uses TRBV7-9 and TRBJ1-1; the D gene is possibly TRBD1 (5 bases). V dropped 1 base and J dropped 7 bases, with 13 bases sitting between them. Germline CDR1 SEHNR, CDR2 FQNEAQ (reference sequence). This CDR3 spans 14 amino acids. The DNA of the CDR3 is TGTGCCAGCAGCTTAGTAAGGGCAGGGTTTGAAGCTTTCTTT. Protein: CASSLVRAGFEAFF. The full variable domain, with the rest looked up from reference TRBV7-9 and TRBJ1-1, is DTGVSQNPRHKITKRGQNVTFRCDPISEHNRLYWYRQTLGQGPEFLTYFQNEAQLEKSRLLSDRFSAERPKGSFSTLEIQRTEQGDSAMYLCASSLVRAGFEAFFGQGTRLTVV.

This clonotype turned up a few times. V is TRBV3-1 and J is TRBJ2-1; D perhaps matches TRBD2 (6 bases). Germline V lookup: CDR1 LGHDT, CDR2 YNNKEL (reference sequence). V was shortened by 4 bases and J by 4 bases, with 17 bases between the two germline ends. This CDR3 spans 16 amino acids. CDR3: CASSLHVGEAYNEQFF. CDR3 sequence (DNA): TGTGCCAGCAGCCTACATGTGGGGGAGGCTTACAATGAGCAGTTCTTC.

This rearrangement joins TRBV2 to TRBJ1-2; the D is unclear. V was pared by 1 base and J by 12 bases, with 15 bases between. In germline, CDR1 is SNHLY, CDR2 FYNNEI. The CDR3 is 13 residues long. This chain's CDR3 is CASSEGYHDGHTF. The CDR3 DNA sequence: TGTGCCAGCAGTGAAGGGTATCACGACGGCCACACCTTC.

The V and J genes are TRBV20-1 and TRBJ1-1; D call uncertain. In germline, CDR1 is DFQATT, CDR2 SNEGSKA (reference sequence). There are 14 residues in the CDR3. V was clipped by 0 bases and J by 4 bases, with 12 bases between them. DNA of the CDR3: TGCAGTGCTAGAGATTGGAGCGGCCTCACTGAAGCTTTCTTT. As protein: CSARDWSGLTEAFF.

This clonotype was seen only once. The CDR3 DNA sequence: TGTGCCAGTCAAACTCGACAGGGCTTTCAGCCCCAGCATTTT. It is translated as CASQTRQGFQPQHF. The chain carries TRBV19 and TRBJ1-5, with 7 bases lining up with TRBD1. Losses at the gene ends were 8 bases for V and 6 bases for J; bases not matched to a gene: 10. CDR1 and CDR2 (germline): LNHDA, SQIVND (reference sequence). CDR3 size: 14 residues. The full variable domain, with the rest looked up from reference TRBV19 and TRBJ1-5, is DGGITQSPKYLFRKEGQNVTLSCEQNLNHDAMYWYRQDPGQGLRLIYYSQIVNDFQKGDIAEGYSVSREKKESFPLTVTSAQKNPTAFYLCASQTRQGFQPQHFGDGTRLSIL.

This clonotype was found a few times. The rearrangement uses TRBV5-1 and TRBJ2-7; 8 bases are shared with TRBD1. The junction had 9 bases not matched to a gene; V was cut back by 4 bases and J by 3 bases. The CDR3 runs to 15 residues. The germline V gene has CDR1 SGHRS and CDR2 YFSETQ. The CDR3 reads CASSIYGTGFYEQYF. The CDR3, as DNA: TGCGCCAGCAGCATATACGGGACAGGCTTCTACGAGCAGTACTTC.

The chain uses TRBV29-1 and TRBJ2-1; 7 positions agree with TRBD2. Germline V gives CDR1 SQVTM, CDR2 ANQGSEA. This CDR3 contains 13 residues. J was trimmed by 4 bases and V by 4 bases; bases with no gene match: 4. CDR3 region: CSVGTRGYNEQFF. CDR3 sequence (DNA): TGCAGCGTTGGGACTAGGGGTTACAATGAGCAGTTCTTC.

The chain combines TRBV4-2 with TRBJ2-2, with 8 positions matching TRBD2. CDR1 is LGHNA and CDR2 is YNFKEQ in the germline V gene. The CDR3 sequence is 16 residues long. Trimming took 3 bases from V and 5 from J; bases not matched to a gene: 8. CDR3 nucleotide sequence: TGTGCCAGCAGCCAGAGTAGCGGGACCCCGACCGGGGAGCTGTTTTTT. This translates into CASSQSSGTPTGELFF.

This chain uses TRBV7-9 with TRBJ2-7, with TRBD2 as a possible D gene (6 bases). Trimming removed 2 bases at V and 6 bases at J, with 17 bases between. From germline, CDR1 is SEHNR and CDR2 FQNEAQ (reference sequence). This CDR3 is built from 15 residues. This CDR3 is CASSLFIGGSGEQYF. CDR3 nucleotide sequence: TGTGCCAGCAGCTTATTTATCGGGGGATCGGGCGAGCAGTACTTC.

V is TRBV6-5 and J is TRBJ2-1; D unresolved. CDR3 length: 16 amino acids. Germline V gene lookup returns CDR1 MNHEY and CDR2 SVGAGI. Trimming left V 4 bases short and J 0 bases short, with 13 bases between. CDR3: CASSSLRGTSYNEQFF. DNA for the CDR3: TGTGCCAGCAGTTCCCTCCGAGGCACCTCCTACAATGAGCAGTTCTTC.

The V call is TRBV4-1, the J call TRBJ2-1; 11 nucleotides line up with TRBD1. Trimming removed 1 base from V and 6 bases from J; junction bases left unmatched: 5. CDR3 length: 16 amino acids. Germline V gives CDR1 MGHRA, CDR2 YSYEKL. CDR3 amino acids: CASSQVGGTGGNEQFF. The CDR3 nucleotides read TGCGCCAGCAGCCAAGTTGGGGGGACAGGGGGCAATGAGCAGTTCTTC.

This rearrangement joins TRBV20-1 to TRBJ2-4; no clear D gene. Trimming left V 2 bases short and J 1 base short, with 12 bases between. Germline V gene data show CDR1 as DFQATT and CDR2 as SNEGSKA (reference sequence). This CDR3 comprises 15 residues. Here the CDR3 reads CSARNSDQAKNIQYF. CDR3 nucleotide sequence: TGCAGTGCTAGAAACTCCGACCAGGCCAAAAACATTCAGTACTTC.

The chain carries TRBV4-2 and TRBJ2-5; TRBD2 matches 10 bases. CDR3 size: 15 residues. The V and J ends lost 0 bases and 11 bases, in that order; junction bases with no gene match: 9. The germline gives CDR1 LGHNA, CDR2 YNFKEQ. CDR3 region: CASSQDLSSGGAQYF. Written as DNA, the CDR3 is TGTGCCAGCAGCCAAGATCTGTCTAGCGGGGGTGCGCAGTACTTC.

This chain connects TRBV12-3 or TRBV12-4 to TRBJ2-1, with 9 bases fitting TRBD1. The CDR3 spans 15 residues. V was pared by 6 bases and J by 5 bases, with 8 bases of the junction left unmatched. CDR3 in amino acids: CASRPTGGKNNEQFF. The CDR3 DNA reads as TGTGCCAGCAGACCTACAGGGGGCAAGAACAATGAGCAGTTCTTC.

This clonotype turned up a few times. J is TRBJ2-3 and V is TRBV15; no clear D. The length of the CDR3 is 17 residues. V lost 2 bases and J 1 base, leaving 16 bases between the germline ends. CDR1 LNHNV and CDR2 YYDKDF come from the germline V gene (reference sequence). As DNA, the CDR3 is TGTGCCACCAGCAGATTCGATATCTCCGATGGCACAGATACGCAGTATTTT. Amino acids: CATSRFDISDGTDTQYF.

The chain combines TRBV21-1 with TRBJ2-1; TRBD1 is taken as the D call from the table, unchecked against the DNA. TRBV21-1 is a recognized pseudogene. CDR3 length equals 17 residues. The CDR3 region is CASSLYRGTPSYNEQFF. CDR3 bases: TGTGCCAGCAGCTTATACCGGGGTACCCCCTCCTACAATGAGCAGTTCTTC.

The V gene is TRBV27, the J gene TRBJ1-6; possibly TRBD1 for D (6 bases). Germline V lookup: CDR1 MNHEY, CDR2 SMNVEV (reference sequence). The CDR3 is 16 residues long. V was cut by 5 bases and J by 8 bases, with 19 bases left in between. CDR3 bases: TGTGCCAGCAGTCCTCGGGACAAGGGTTTGGATTCACCCCTCCACTTT. Its translation is CASSPRDKGLDSPLHF.